This T cell receptor (beta chain) is from a study of STAT5B mutations in CD4+ large granular lymphocyte leukemia. As concerns this clone: What it binds is not known.

Assay used: immunoSEQ multiplex PCR; TCRdb lists only in-frame clones, some missing. The sample has 45,000 to 50,000 clones, 84% seen once; the top ten hold 0.35%. V was pared by 7 bases and J by 4 bases, with 6 bases of the junction left unmatched. Germline V gives CDR1 MNHEY, CDR2 SVGAGI. The CDR3 totals 14 residues. Findings and caveats of the study: No patients shared main leukemic clonotypes, though 25% to 30% appeared at low frequency elsewhere. Compared with healthy controls (2/35), patient top clones favored TRBV06 (8/27).

Sequenced sample: CD4+ T cells from blood buffy coats. The sequence was collected from a human donor in good health. This chain uses TRBV6-5 with TRBJ1-2, with TRBD1 identical over 10 bases. The CDR3 protein is CASTPTGGGYGYTF. In DNA form, the CDR3 reads TGTGCCAGCACCCCGACAGGGGGCGGCTATGGCTACACCTTC.